This T cell receptor beta chain originates from a study of CD8+ T cells in alopecia areata. Sequencing templates came from extracted RNA that was reverse transcribed into cDNA. Clones were sequenced by immunoSEQ multiplex PCR, and TCRdb holds only the in-frame ones, with some missing. The sample lists 200,000 or so clones; 57% were seen once. Germline CDR1 reads SEHNR; CDR2 reads FQNEAQ (reference sequence). CDR3 length: 14 residues. The J segment lost 8 bases and the V segment lost 8 bases, leaving 11 bases of the junction unmatched. The rearrangement links TRBV7-9 to TRBJ2-3; 9 bases map to TRBD1. The input for sequencing was CD4+ T cells sorted from blood, taken at week 0. The clonotype was recovered from a human donor with alopecia areata. This chain's CDR3 is CASSRTGDNPTQYF. The CDR3 nucleotides read TGTGCCAGCTCAAGGACAGGGGACAACCCTACGCAGTATTTT.